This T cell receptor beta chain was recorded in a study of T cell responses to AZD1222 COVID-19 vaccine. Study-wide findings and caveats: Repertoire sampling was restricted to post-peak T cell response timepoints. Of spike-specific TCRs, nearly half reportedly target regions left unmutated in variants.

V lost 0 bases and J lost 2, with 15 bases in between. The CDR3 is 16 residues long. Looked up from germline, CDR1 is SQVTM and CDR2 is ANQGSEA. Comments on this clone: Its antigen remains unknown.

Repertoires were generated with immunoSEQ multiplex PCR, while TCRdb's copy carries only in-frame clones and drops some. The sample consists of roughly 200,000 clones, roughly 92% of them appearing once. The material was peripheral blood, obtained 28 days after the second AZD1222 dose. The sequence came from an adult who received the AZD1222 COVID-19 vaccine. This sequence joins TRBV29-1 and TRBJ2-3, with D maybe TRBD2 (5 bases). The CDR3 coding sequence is TGCAGCGTTGAAGATCAAGTTCGGCGGGCCACAGATACGCAGTATTTT. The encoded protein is CSVEDQVRRATDTQYF.